This is a list of T cell receptor beta chains from one sample in a study of human T cells and chemical hapten exposure. TCRdb fed the RACE reads into MiXCR, producing one record per CDR3 protein. The table lists 240,000 or so distinct CDR3 sequences, more than 6.5% of them singletons. The specimen comprised whole blood, sampled in connection with sensitization to the hapten diphenylcyclopropenone (DPC). Receptors originate from a woman in her thirties or forties with alopecia areata. Some clones in this sample may be carry-over from other donors' samples. CDR3s leave out the opening cysteine and the closing phenylalanine or tryptophan. A D gene is named only where the DNA matches it firmly.

v_gene,d_gene,CDR3aa
TRBV20-1,.,SAVDRLSYEQY
TRBV29-1,TRBD2,SVAGLAGVSDTQY
TRBV7-8,TRBD2,ASSLLAGKNNEQF
TRBV28,.,ASSPPGSSADTQY
TRBV29-1,TRBD1,SVEDLQGVTNEKLF
TRBV7-2,.,ASTRDWKTQY
TRBV7-8,TRBD1,ASSHEGAQPQH
TRBV27,.,ASSLSRQNSNTGELF
TRBV11-3,.,ASSLSRGYEQF
TRBV29-1,TRBD1,SVRQGRETQY
TRBV6-5,.,ASSSQNNEQF
TRBV6-6,TRBD1,ASSLSGTGGIQY
TRBV29-1,TRBD1,SVIGTGYNEQY
TRBV28,.,ASSPAVGTEAF
TRBV9,.,ASSAGNPQETQY
TRBV9,TRBD2,ASSLSSQGLAGGLYNEQF
TRBV20-1,TRBD2,SASDSGGTGELF
TRBV11-2,TRBD2,ASSLHTSEYNEQF
TRBV7-6,.,ASSQASSSGNTIY
TRBV12-3/TRBV12-4,TRBD2,ASSLVLAGPTGELF
TRBV6-6,.,ASSYLVSGANVLT
TRBV27,.,ASSLWDSTDTQY
TRBV7-9,.,ASSLEGNTGELF
TRBV9,.,ASSVGLGSYEQY
TRBV5-4,TRBD1,ASSSRTGANYGYT
TRBV7-2,TRBD1,ASGLTGQGRPQH